Below, 9 T cell receptor beta chains from the same sample are listed, as sequenced in a study of blood T cell repertoires in COVID-19 (TCRdb year 2020). Library preparation used the immunoSEQ multiplex PCR assay. In its TCRdb copy, this immuneACCESS table keeps in-frame sequences only and misses some clones. Where compared with another copy, unresolved V genes explain less than half of these, and the others have no known cause. This sample has fewer than 350,000 clones in its table, and 75% to 90% of those were observed once. The leading ten clones occupy 1.7% of the sample. Material: PBMCs or T cells enriched from blood (not recorded which). The receptors here all came from a woman in her thirties or forties who had recovered from COVID-19.

This chain joins TRBV5-1 and TRBJ2-1; TRBD2 matches 8 bases. The CDR3 is 16 residues long. The V gene end was trimmed by 1 base and the J gene end by 3 bases; junction bases not matched to a gene: 6. The germline V gene encodes CDR1 SGHRS and CDR2 YFSETQ. CDR3 DNA: TGCGCCAGCAGCTTGAAACTAGCGGCGAGCTACAATGAGCAGTTCTTC. This translates into CASSLKLAASYNEQFF.

V usage is TRBV7-6 and J usage is TRBJ1-5; D is ambiguous. Germline V CDR1 and CDR2: SGHVS, FNYEAQ. The CDR3 runs 13 residues. V was shortened by 3 bases and J by 8 bases, with 11 bases between the two germline ends. The CDR3 loop is CASSLGPAEPQHF. CDR3 coding DNA: TGTGCCAGCAGCTTGGGCCCCGCTGAGCCCCAGCATTTT. Full variable domain (rest looked up from reference TRBV7-6 and TRBJ1-5): GAGVSQSPRYKVTKRGQDVALRCDPISGHVSLYWYRQALGQGPEFLTYFNYEAQQDKSGLPNDRFSAERPEGSISTLTIQRTEQRDSAMYRCASSLGPAEPQHFGDGTRLSIL.

The J gene is TRBJ2-3, the V gene TRBV9; tentatively, D is TRBD2 (6 bases). The length of the CDR3 is 16 residues. Per germline, CDR1 SGDLS and CDR2 YYNGEE. Trimming took off 0 bases at V and 0 bases at J, with 11 bases between the two ends. CDR3 bases: TGTGCCAGCAGCGTAGGGGTAGCGGAAAGCACAGATACGCAGTATTTT. This sequence encodes CASSVGVAESTDTQYF.

The chain is built from TRBV7-8 and TRBJ1-2; 7 positions match TRBD1. After removal of 3 bases from V and 7 bases from J, the junction contained 8 bases not matched to a gene. The CDR3 spans 14 residues. In germline, CDR1 is SGHVS, CDR2 FQNEAQ. The CDR3 loop reads CASSFEGQSFGYTF. Written as DNA, the CDR3 is TGTGCCAGCAGCTTTGAGGGACAGAGTTTTGGCTACACCTTC.

This clone was picked up one time. J is TRBJ2-5 and V is TRBV4-3, with D perhaps matching TRBD1 (6 bases). The CDR3 runs 15 residues. V shed 0 bases and J shed 4 bases, with 12 bases lying between them. The germline V gene has CDR1 LGHNA and CDR2 YSLEER. The CDR3 protein is CASSQDPQGPETQYF. CDR3 coding DNA: TGCGCCAGCAGCCAAGATCCTCAGGGGCCAGAGACCCAGTACTTC.

J is TRBJ2-7 and V is TRBV5-4, with D maybe TRBD2 (6 bases). Germline-derived CDR1 and CDR2 are SGHNT and YYREEE (reference sequence). This CDR3 is built from 15 residues. Trimming took 4 bases from V and 2 from J, leaving 16 bases between them. CDR3 residues: CASSAGGVGPYEQYF. The DNA for the CDR3 is TGTGCCAGCAGCGCCGGGGGAGTCGGACCCTACGAGCAGTACTTC.

This chain uses TRBV27 with TRBJ2-1, with D perhaps TRBD2 (5 bases). The CDR3 is made up of 14 amino acids. Germline lookup yields CDR1 MNHEY and CDR2 SMNVEV (reference sequence). Trimming cost V 3 bases and J 4 bases, with 10 bases left between them. The CDR3 DNA is TGTGCCAGCAGTTTCCAGCGGCTTTACAATGAGCAGTTCTTC. Protein product: CASSFQRLYNEQFF.

The CDR3: CALPTSGGYEQYF. CDR3 coding DNA: TGTGCCTTGCCCACTAGCGGGGGGTACGAGCAGTACTTC. The chain uses TRBV21-1 and TRBJ2-7; the table calls TRBD2, which could not be checked here. TRBV21-1 is a pseudogene segment. This CDR3 region has 13 residues.

The chain carries TRBV5-1 and TRBJ2-1; 12 bases map to TRBD2. This CDR3 is built from 15 residues. The germline CDR1 and CDR2 sequences are SGHRS and YFSETQ. J was trimmed by 6 bases and V by 1 base; bases with no gene match: 2. DNA of the CDR3: TGCGCCAGCAGCTTGCCTAGCGGGGGGGTCAATGAGCAGTTCTTC. The encoded protein is CASSLPSGGVNEQFF.